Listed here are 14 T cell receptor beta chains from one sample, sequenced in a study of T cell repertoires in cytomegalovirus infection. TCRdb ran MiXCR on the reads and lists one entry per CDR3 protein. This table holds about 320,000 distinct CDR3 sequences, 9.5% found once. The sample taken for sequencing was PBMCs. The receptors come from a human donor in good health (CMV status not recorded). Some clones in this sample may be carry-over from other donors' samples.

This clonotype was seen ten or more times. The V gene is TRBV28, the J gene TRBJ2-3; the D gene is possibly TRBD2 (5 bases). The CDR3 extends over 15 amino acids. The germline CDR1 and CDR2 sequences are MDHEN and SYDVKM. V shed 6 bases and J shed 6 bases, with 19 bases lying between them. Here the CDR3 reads CASSPVGLLRDTQYF. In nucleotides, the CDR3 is TGTGCCAGCAGCCCGGTTGGACTTCTTAGGGATACGCAGTATTTT.

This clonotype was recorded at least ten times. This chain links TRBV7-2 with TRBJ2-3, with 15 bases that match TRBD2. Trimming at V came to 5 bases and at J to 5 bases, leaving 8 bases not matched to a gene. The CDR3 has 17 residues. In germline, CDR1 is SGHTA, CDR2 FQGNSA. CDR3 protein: CASSLGLAGGPQDTQYF. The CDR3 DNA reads TGTGCCAGCAGCCTAGGACTAGCGGGAGGGCCCCAAGATACGCAGTATTTT.

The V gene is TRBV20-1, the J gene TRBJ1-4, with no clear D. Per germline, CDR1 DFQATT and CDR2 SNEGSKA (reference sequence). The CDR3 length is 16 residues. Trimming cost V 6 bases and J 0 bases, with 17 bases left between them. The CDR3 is CSARLPGDATNEKLFF. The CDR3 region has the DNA TGCAGTGCCCGCCTCCCGGGAGATGCAACTAATGAAAAACTGTTTTTT.

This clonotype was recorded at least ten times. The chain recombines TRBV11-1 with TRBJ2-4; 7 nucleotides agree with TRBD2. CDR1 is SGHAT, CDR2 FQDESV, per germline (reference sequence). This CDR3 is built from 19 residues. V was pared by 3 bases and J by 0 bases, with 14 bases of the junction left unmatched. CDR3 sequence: CASSFSRGETALAKNIQYF. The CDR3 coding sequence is TGTGCCAGCAGCTTCTCCCGGGGGGAGACCGCCCTAGCCAAAAACATTCAGTACTTC.

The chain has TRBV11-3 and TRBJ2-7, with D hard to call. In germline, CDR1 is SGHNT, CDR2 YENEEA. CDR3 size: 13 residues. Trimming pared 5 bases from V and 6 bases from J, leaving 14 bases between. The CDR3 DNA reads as TGTGCCAGCAGCCCCCGGGCCTCTACCGAGCAGTACTTC. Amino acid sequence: CASSPRASTEQYF.

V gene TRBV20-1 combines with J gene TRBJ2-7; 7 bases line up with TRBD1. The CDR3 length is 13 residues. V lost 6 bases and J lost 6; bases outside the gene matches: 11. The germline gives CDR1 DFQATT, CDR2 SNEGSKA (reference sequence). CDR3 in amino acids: CSAPGGIIGEQYF. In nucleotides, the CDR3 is TGCAGTGCCCCAGGGGGAATAATTGGCGAGCAGTACTTC.

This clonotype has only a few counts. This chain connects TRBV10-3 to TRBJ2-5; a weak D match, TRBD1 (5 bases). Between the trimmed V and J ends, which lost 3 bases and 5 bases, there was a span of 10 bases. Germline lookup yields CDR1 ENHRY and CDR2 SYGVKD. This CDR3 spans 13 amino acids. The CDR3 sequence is CAISDPGIETQYF. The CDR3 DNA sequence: TGTGCCATCAGTGACCCAGGGATCGAGACCCAGTACTTC.

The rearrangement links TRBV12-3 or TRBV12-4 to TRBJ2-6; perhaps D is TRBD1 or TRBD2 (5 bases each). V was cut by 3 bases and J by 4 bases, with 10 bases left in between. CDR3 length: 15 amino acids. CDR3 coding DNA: TGTGCCAGCAGTTTTCAAGGGACCGGGGCCAACGTCCTGACTTTC. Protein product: CASSFQGTGANVLTF.

CDR3 sequence reads: CASSLYQAAGEKLFF. Written as DNA, the CDR3 is TGTGCCAGCAGCTTATACCAGGCGGCAGGTGAAAAACTGTTTTTT. This chain uses TRBV7-6 with TRBJ1-4; D uncertain. The germline gives CDR1 SGHVS, CDR2 FNYEAQ. The CDR3 is 15 amino acids. The V end was cut by 2 bases, the J end by 7 bases, with 14 bases between.

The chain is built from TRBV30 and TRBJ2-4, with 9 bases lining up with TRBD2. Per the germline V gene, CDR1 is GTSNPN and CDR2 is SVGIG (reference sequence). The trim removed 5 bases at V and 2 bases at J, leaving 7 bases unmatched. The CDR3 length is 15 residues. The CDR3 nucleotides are TGTGCCTGGGGGCTAGGACTAGCGACCAAAAACATTCAGTACTTC. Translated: CAWGLGLATKNIQYF.

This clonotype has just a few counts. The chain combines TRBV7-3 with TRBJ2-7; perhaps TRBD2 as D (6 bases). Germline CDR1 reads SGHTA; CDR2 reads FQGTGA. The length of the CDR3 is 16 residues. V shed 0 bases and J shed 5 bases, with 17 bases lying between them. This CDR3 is CASSLTSARRVHEQYF. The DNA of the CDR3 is TGTGCCAGCAGCTTAACTTCGGCTAGGAGGGTCCACGAGCAGTACTTC.

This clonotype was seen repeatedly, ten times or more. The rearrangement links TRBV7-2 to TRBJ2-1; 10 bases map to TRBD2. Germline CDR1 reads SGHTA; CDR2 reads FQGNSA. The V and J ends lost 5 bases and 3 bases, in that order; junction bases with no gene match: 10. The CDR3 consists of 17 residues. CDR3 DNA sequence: TGTGCCAGCAGCCCTACCCTAGGACTAGCGGTCTACAATGAGCAGTTCTTC. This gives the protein CASSPTLGLAVYNEQFF.

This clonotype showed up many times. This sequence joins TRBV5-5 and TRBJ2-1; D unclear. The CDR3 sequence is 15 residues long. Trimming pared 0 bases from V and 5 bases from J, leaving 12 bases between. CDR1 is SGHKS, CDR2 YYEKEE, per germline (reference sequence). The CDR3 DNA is TGTGCCAGCAGCTTGGAGAGCGCCCTCCACAATGAGCAGTTCTTC. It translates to CASSLESALHNEQFF.

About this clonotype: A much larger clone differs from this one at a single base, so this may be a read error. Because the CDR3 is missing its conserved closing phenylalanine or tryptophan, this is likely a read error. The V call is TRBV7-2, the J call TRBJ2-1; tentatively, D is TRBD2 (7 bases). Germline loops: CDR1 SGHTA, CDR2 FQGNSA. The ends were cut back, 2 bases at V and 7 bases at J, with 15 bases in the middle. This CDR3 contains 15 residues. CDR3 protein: CASSLSGGAGNEQFV. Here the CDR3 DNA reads TGTGCCAGCAGCTTATCGGGGGGCGCGGGAAATGAGCAGTTCGTC.